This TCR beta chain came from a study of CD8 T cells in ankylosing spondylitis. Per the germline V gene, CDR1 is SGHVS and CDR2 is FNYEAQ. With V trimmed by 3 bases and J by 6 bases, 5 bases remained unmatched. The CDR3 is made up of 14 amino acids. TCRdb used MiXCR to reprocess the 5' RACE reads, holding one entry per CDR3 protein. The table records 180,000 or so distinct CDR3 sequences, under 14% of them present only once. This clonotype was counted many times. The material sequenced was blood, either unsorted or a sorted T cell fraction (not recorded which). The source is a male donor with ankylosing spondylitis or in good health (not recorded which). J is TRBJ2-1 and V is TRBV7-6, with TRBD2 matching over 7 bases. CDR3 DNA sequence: TGTGCCAGCAGCTTGGCGGGAGCTCCCAATGAGCAGTTCTTC. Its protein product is CASSLAGAPNEQFF.